This TCR beta chain was recorded in a study of cytomegalovirus exposure and HLA in healthy donors. Use of 60 Vbeta and 13 Jbeta primers characterized the PCR. Original analysis: Roughly 12 million of some 80 million unique TCR beta chains were shared, per a later count. Sequencing used immunoSEQ multiplex PCR; TCRdb keeps in-frame clones, though not all of them. V and J calls and clone size are those listed in that table; D and trimming were worked out from the DNA. In the table there are roughly 200,000 clones, 75% to 80% of which are singletons. From germline, CDR1 is MDHEN and CDR2 SYDVKM. The CDR3 is 14 residues long. J was trimmed by 6 bases and V by 3 bases; bases with no gene match: 4. The study, taken as a whole, reports: It was shown in a later analysis that HLA-associated TCR beta chains were more clonally expanded than other, equally common chains. The study recorded more than 150 TCR beta chains that were cytomegalovirus-associated. In a later analysis, TCR beta V- and J-gene trimming was associated with a missense DCLRE1C variant.

Comment on this clone: Its antigen remains unknown.

This clonotype originated in a woman aged 25 to 39 in good health and CMV-seropositive. Sample: PBMCs. The rearrangement uses TRBV28 and TRBJ2-2; the match to TRBD2 covers 7 bases. The CDR3 DNA follows: TGTGCCAGCAGTTTCCGGGAGGAGGCCGGGGAGCTGTTTTTT. This gives the protein CASSFREEAGELFF.